The T cell receptor (beta chain) under discussion was sequenced for a study of CD8 T cells in ankylosing spondylitis. CDR3 length equals 16 residues. Trimming stripped 1 base from V and 2 bases from J, with 14 bases between. CDR1 is SGDLS and CDR2 is YYNGEE in the germline V gene. Overall study findings and caveats: A TCR beta motif made of eight highly homologous variants seemed typical of ankylosing spondylitis blood.

TCRdb re-called the 5' RACE reads with MiXCR, one entry per CDR3 protein. Found here are about 8,600 distinct CDR3 sequences, 3% to 4% of them singletons; the top ten hold about 10%. This clonotype was found many times. What it binds is not known. Material for sequencing was blood, either unsorted or a sorted T cell fraction (not recorded which). The source is a female donor with ankylosing spondylitis or in good health (not recorded which). V is TRBV9 and J is TRBJ2-3; TRBD1 might be the D (6 bases). As DNA, the CDR3 is TGTGCCAGCAGCGTAAAGAGCCAGGGGATCACAGATACGCAGTATTTT. As protein: CASSVKSQGITDTQYF.